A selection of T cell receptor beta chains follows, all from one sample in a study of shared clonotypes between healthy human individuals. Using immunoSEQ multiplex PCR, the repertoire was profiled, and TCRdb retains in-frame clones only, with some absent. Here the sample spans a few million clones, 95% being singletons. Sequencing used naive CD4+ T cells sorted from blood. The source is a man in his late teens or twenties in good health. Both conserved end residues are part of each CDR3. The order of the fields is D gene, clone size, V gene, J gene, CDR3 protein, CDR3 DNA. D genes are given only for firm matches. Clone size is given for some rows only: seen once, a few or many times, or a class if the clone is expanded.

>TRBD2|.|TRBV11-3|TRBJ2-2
CASSSFSGRAGGELFF
TGTGCCAGCAGCTCATTTAGCGGGAGGGCCGGCGGGGAGCTGTTTTTT
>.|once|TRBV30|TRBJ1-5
CAWSPLGGRQPQHF
TGTGCCTGGAGCCCCTTAGGGGGTAGGCAGCCCCAGCATTTT
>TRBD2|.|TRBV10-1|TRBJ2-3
CASSVPSGGYILVSTDTQYF
TGCGCCAGCAGTGTTCCTAGCGGGGGATATATACTAGTAAGCACAGATACGCAGTATTTT
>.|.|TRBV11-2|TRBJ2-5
CASRILGTGKQETQYF
TGTGCCAGCAGAATCTTGGGAACAGGAAAACAAGAGACCCAGTACTTC
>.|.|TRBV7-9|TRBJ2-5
CASSLEAGSQETQYF
TGTGCCAGCAGCTTAGAGGCAGGGTCACAAGAGACCCAGTACTTC
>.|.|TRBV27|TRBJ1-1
CASSTQGGRTEAFF
TGTGCCAGCAGTACCCAAGGGGGTAGAACTGAAGCTTTCTTT
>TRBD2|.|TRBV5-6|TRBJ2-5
CASSPASGRETQYF
TGTGCCAGCAGCCCGGCTAGCGGGAGAGAGACCCAGTACTTC
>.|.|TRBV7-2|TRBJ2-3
CASSSGRDTQYF
TGTGCCAGCAGCTCGGGAAGGGATACGCAGTATTTT
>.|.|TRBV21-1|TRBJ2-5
CASSKSCMAPAARYWSQYF
TGTGCCAGCAGCAAGAGTTGTATGGCCCCGGCAGCTCGTTATTGGTCTCAGTACTTC
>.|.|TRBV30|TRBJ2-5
CAWSAGLQETQYF
TGTGCCTGGAGTGCGGGCCTCCAAGAGACCCAGTACTTC
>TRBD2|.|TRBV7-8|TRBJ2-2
CASSLVSGGIVAGELFF
TGTGCCAGCAGCTTAGTTTCGGGGGGAATAGTCGCCGGGGAGCTGTTTTTT
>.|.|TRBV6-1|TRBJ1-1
CASSENQGVTEAFF
TGTGCCAGCAGTGAAAACCAGGGAGTCACTGAAGCTTTCTTT
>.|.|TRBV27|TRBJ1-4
CASSAGRVPNEKLFF
TGTGCCAGCAGTGCCGGCAGGGTACCTAATGAAAAACTGTTTTTT
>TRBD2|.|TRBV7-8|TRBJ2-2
CASSLRRLAGANTGELFF
TGTGCCAGCAGCTTAAGGAGACTAGCGGGGGCGAACACCGGGGAGCTGTTTTTT
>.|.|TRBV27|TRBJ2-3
CASSPRRADTQYF
TGTGCCAGCAGCCCTAGGAGGGCAGATACGCAGTATTTT
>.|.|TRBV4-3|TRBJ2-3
CASSQDRGNTQYF
TGCGCCAGCAGCCAAGACAGGGGAAATACGCAGTATTTT
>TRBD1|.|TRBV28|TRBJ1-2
CASSFSDRGQDGYTF
TGTGCCAGCAGTTTCTCGGACAGGGGGCAAGATGGCTACACCTTC
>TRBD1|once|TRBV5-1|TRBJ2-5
CASSSTGGRETQYF
TGCGCCAGCAGCTCCACAGGGGGCAGAGAGACCCAGTACTTC
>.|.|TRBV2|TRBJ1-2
CASRLDRIGYTF
TGTGCCAGCAGACTAGACAGGATTGGCTACACCTTC
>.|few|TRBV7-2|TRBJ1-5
CASSPGAGVSQPQHF
TGTGCCAGCAGCCCTGGGGCAGGGGTAAGTCAGCCCCAGCATTTT
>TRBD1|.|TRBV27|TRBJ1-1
CASSLDRLNTEAFF
TGTGCCAGCAGTTTGGACAGGCTGAACACTGAAGCTTTCTTT
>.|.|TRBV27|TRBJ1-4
CASSTKQGNEKLFF
TGTGCCAGCAGTACCAAGCAGGGCAATGAAAAACTGTTTTTT
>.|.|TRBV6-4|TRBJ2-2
CASSRQPNTGELFF
TGTGCCAGCAGTAGACAGCCGAACACCGGGGAGCTGTTTTTT
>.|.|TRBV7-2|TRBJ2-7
CASSLKLGSGRNYEQYF
TGTGCCAGCAGCTTAAAATTGGGGTCGGGGCGCAACTACGAGCAGTACTTC
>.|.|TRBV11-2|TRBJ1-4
CASSNQEKLFF
TGTGCCAGCAGTAATCAGGAAAAACTGTTTTTT
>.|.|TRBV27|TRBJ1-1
CASSSGLLPEAFF
TGTGCCAGCAGTTCCGGGTTACTTCCTGAAGCTTTCTTT
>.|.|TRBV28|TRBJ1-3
CASIFRGGGSGNTIYF
TGTGCCAGCATTTTTCGTGGGGGGGGCTCTGGAAACACCATATATTTT
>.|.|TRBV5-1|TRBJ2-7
CASSLGLGPYEQYF
TGCGCCAGCAGCTTGGGTTTGGGCCCCTACGAGCAGTACTTC
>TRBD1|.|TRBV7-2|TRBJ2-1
CASSLAGQGNNEQFF
TGTGCCAGCAGCTTAGCGGGACAGGGGAACAATGAGCAGTTCTTC
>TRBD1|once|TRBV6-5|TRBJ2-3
CASSLDRGSGTDTQYF
TGTGCCAGCAGTTTAGACAGGGGGTCGGGCACAGATACGCAGTATTTT
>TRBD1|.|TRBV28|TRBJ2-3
CASRNRGITDTQYF
TGTGCCAGCAGAAACAGGGGGATCACAGATACGCAGTATTTT
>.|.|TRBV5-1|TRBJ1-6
CASSLAGVSDSPLHF
TGCGCCAGCAGCTTGGCCGGGGTGAGTGATTCACCCCTCCACTTT
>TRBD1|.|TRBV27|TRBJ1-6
CASSTTGANSPLHF
TGTGCCAGCAGTACCACAGGGGCCAATTCACCCCTCCACTTT
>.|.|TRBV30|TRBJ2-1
CAWSVRATQGNEQFF
TGTGCCTGGAGTGTACGGGCTACTCAGGGTAATGAGCAGTTCTTC
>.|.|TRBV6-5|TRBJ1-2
CASSSPGGYTF
TGTGCCAGCAGCTCCCCGGGCGGCTACACCTTC
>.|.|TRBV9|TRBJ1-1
CASSVVGSTEAFF
TGTGCCAGCAGCGTAGTGGGGAGCACTGAAGCTTTCTTT
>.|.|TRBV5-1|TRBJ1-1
CASAPGPGSMNTEAFF
TGCGCCAGCGCCCCGGGCCCCGGAAGCATGAACACTGAAGCTTTCTTT
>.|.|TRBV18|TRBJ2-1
CASSPRLATYNEQFF
TGTGCCAGCTCACCAAGATTAGCCACCTACAATGAGCAGTTCTTC
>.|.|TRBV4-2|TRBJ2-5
CASSPRPIVGEQETQYF
TGTGCCAGCAGCCCGAGACCCATAGTAGGTGAGCAAGAGACCCAGTACTTC
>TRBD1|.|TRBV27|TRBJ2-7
CASGTGPPYEQYF
TGTGCCAGCGGGACAGGCCCCCCTTACGAGCAGTACTTC
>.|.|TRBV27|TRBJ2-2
CASSGQGYTGELFF
TGTGCCAGCAGTGGCCAGGGTTACACCGGGGAGCTGTTTTTT
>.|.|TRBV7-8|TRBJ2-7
CASSLKQGYEQYF
TGTGCCAGCAGCTTAAAGCAGGGCTACGAGCAGTACTTC
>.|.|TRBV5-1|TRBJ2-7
CASSLDQGRSYEQYF
TGCGCCAGCAGCTTGGACCAGGGGCGCTCCTACGAGCAGTACTTC
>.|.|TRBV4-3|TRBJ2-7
CASSQDRATYEQYF
TGCGCCAGCAGCCAAGACAGGGCGACCTACGAGCAGTACTTC
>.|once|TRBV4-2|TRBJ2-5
CASSQENDQETQYF
TGTGCCAGCAGCCAAGAGAACGACCAAGAGACCCAGTACTTC
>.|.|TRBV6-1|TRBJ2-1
CATPGASRPEQFF
TGTGCCACCCCTGGGGCCTCTCGTCCGGAGCAGTTCTTC
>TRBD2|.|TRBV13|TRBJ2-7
CASSRMTSGGAHEQYF
TGTGCCAGCAGCCGGATGACTAGCGGGGGGGCACACGAGCAGTACTTC
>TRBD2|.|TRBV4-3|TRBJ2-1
CASSQEGTSGSNEQFF
TGCGCCAGCAGCCAAGAGGGGACTAGCGGGAGTAATGAGCAGTTCTTC
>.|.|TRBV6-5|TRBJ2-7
CASSYRAGDYEQYF
TGTGCCAGCAGTTACCGGGCAGGGGACTACGAGCAGTACTTC
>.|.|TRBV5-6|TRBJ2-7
CASTPQPGSSYEQYF
TGTGCCAGCACTCCACAGCCAGGGAGCTCCTACGAGCAGTACTTC
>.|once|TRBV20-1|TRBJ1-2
CSARGPGGYTF
TGCAGTGCTAGAGGACCGGGAGGCTACACCTTC
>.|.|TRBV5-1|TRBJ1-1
CASSLAVREVMNTEAFF
TGCGCCAGCAGCTTGGCCGTCAGGGAGGTCATGAACACTGAAGCTTTCTTT
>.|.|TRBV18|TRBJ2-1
CASTSPGDNEQFF
TGTGCCAGCACCTCACCTGGGGACAATGAGCAGTTCTTC
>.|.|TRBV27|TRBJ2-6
CASSSPQGSGANVLTF
TGTGCCAGCAGTAGCCCCCAGGGATCCGGGGCCAACGTCCTGACTTTC
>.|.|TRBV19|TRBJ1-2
CASSIGVQPYGYTF
TGTGCCAGTAGTATTGGTGTCCAGCCCTATGGCTACACCTTC
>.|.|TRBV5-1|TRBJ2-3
CASSLGIGQLTDTQYF
TGCGCCAGCAGCTTGGGTATAGGGCAGTTAACAGATACGCAGTATTTT
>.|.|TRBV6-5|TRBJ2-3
CASSTQGLAQYF
TGTGCCAGCAGCACCCAGGGGCTAGCGCAGTATTTT
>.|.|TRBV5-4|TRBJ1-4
CASSLDGGAKGEKLFF
TGTGCCAGCAGCTTGGACGGGGGGGCGAAGGGTGAAAAACTGTTTTTT
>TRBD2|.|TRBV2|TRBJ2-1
CASSDWTSGRGNEQFF
TGTGCCAGCAGTGACTGGACTAGCGGGAGAGGTAATGAGCAGTTCTTC
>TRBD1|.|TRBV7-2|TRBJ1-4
CASSAGTGGGQTTNEKLFF
TGTGCCAGCAGCGCTGGGACAGGGGGCGGGCAGACAACTAATGAAAAACTGTTTTTT